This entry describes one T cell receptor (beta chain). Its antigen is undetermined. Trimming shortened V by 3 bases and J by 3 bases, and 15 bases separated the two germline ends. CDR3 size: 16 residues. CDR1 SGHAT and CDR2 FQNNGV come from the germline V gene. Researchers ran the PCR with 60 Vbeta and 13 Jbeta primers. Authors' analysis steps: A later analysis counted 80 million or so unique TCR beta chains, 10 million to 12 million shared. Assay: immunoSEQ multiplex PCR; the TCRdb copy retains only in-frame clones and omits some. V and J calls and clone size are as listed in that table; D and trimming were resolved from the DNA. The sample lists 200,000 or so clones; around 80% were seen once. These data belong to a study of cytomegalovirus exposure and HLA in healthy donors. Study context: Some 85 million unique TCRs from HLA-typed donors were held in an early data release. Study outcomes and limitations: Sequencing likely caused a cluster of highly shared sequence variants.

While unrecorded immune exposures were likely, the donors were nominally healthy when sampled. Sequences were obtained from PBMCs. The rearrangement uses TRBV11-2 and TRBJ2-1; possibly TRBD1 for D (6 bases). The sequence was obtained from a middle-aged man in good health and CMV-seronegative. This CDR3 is CASSLLGRGYYNEQFF. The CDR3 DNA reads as TGTGCCAGCAGCTTGCTGGGCAGGGGCTACTACAATGAGCAGTTCTTC.